The rows below give T cell receptor beta chains drawn from one sample of a study of T cells of healthy individuals. TCRdb recomputed calls from the 5' RACE reads with MiXCR, one row per CDR3 protein. The data contain about 53,000 distinct CDR3 sequences, roughly 14% of them singletons. The source of these receptors is a human donor in good health. Both conserved end residues are part of each CDR3. D genes are given only for firm matches.

j_gene: TRBJ2-2
d_gene: .
v_gene: TRBV12-3/TRBV12-4
CDR3aa: CASRRGTLANTGELFF

j_gene: TRBJ2-3
d_gene: .
v_gene: TRBV11-1
CDR3aa: CASSGGFADTQYF

j_gene: TRBJ1-2
d_gene: .
v_gene: TRBV7-2
CDR3aa: CASSPQIGYTF

j_gene: TRBJ1-5
d_gene: .
v_gene: TRBV24-1
CDR3aa: CATSEALSGQPQHF

j_gene: TRBJ2-7
d_gene: .
v_gene: TRBV3-1
CDR3aa: CASSRVYEQYF

j_gene: TRBJ2-5
d_gene: TRBD1
v_gene: TRBV2
CDR3aa: CASRETGGAVETQYF

j_gene: TRBJ2-2
d_gene: TRBD1
v_gene: TRBV5-1
CDR3aa: CASSSGQIRDTGELFF

j_gene: TRBJ1-4
d_gene: .
v_gene: TRBV7-9
CDR3aa: CAIRPGRQEKLFF

j_gene: TRBJ1-4
d_gene: .
v_gene: TRBV4-3
CDR3aa: CASSQDEQPGGDEKLFF

j_gene: TRBJ2-5
d_gene: .
v_gene: TRBV5-8
CDR3aa: CASSAPPFETQYF

j_gene: TRBJ1-2
d_gene: .
v_gene: TRBV12-3/TRBV12-4
CDR3aa: CASRPHKENYGYTF

j_gene: TRBJ2-7
d_gene: .
v_gene: TRBV9
CDR3aa: CASSVSGGLHEQYF

j_gene: TRBJ2-6
d_gene: .
v_gene: TRBV20-1
CDR3aa: CSARDRLTSGANVLTF

j_gene: TRBJ2-7
d_gene: TRBD1
v_gene: TRBV28
CDR3aa: CASSPARQGGLSYEQYF

j_gene: TRBJ2-7
d_gene: TRBD1
v_gene: TRBV20-1
CDR3aa: CSARSRTGMIVYEQYF

j_gene: TRBJ2-3
d_gene: TRBD2
v_gene: TRBV12-3/TRBV12-4
CDR3aa: CASSLGEAGGRSDTQYF

j_gene: TRBJ1-2
d_gene: TRBD1
v_gene: TRBV29-1
CDR3aa: CSAPQGNYGYTF

j_gene: TRBJ2-1
d_gene: TRBD2
v_gene: TRBV20-1
CDR3aa: CSAREYPTSGHNNEQFF

j_gene: TRBJ2-1
d_gene: .
v_gene: TRBV3-1
CDR3aa: CASSQGYNEQFF

j_gene: TRBJ2-5
d_gene: .
v_gene: TRBV5-1
CDR3aa: CASSLEGSKAETQYF

j_gene: TRBJ2-1
d_gene: TRBD2
v_gene: TRBV24-1
CDR3aa: CATSDRLARFSYNEQFF

j_gene: TRBJ2-7
d_gene: .
v_gene: TRBV9
CDR3aa: CASSPGAF

j_gene: TRBJ2-2
d_gene: TRBD2
v_gene: TRBV20-1
CDR3aa: CSARGSSGTLNTGELFF

j_gene: TRBJ2-3
d_gene: TRBD2
v_gene: TRBV4-3
CDR3aa: CASSQALAGVGTQYF

j_gene: TRBJ2-1
d_gene: TRBD2
v_gene: TRBV29-1
CDR3aa: CSALGGGPTNEQFF

j_gene: TRBJ2-1
d_gene: .
v_gene: TRBV27
CDR3aa: CASSKSGTPSNEQFF

j_gene: TRBJ1-1
d_gene: TRBD1
v_gene: TRBV19
CDR3aa: CASSKGQGGMNTEAFF

j_gene: TRBJ1-1
d_gene: .
v_gene: TRBV7-9
CDR3aa: CASSLRGGTEAFF

j_gene: TRBJ2-4
d_gene: .
v_gene: TRBV24-1
CDR3aa: CATRGPKNIQYF

j_gene: TRBJ1-2
d_gene: .
v_gene: TRBV19
CDR3aa: CASSVRSQGPYGYTF

j_gene: TRBJ1-1
d_gene: .
v_gene: TRBV7-2
CDR3aa: CASSLNPPGTEAFF

j_gene: TRBJ2-1
d_gene: .
v_gene: TRBV14
CDR3aa: CASSPIRALEIYNEQFF

j_gene: TRBJ2-7
d_gene: .
v_gene: TRBV7-3
CDR3aa: CASSLGLASSYEQYF

j_gene: TRBJ2-1
d_gene: .
v_gene: TRBV6-1
CDR3aa: CASSEALGLNSYNEQFF

j_gene: TRBJ2-7
d_gene: .
v_gene: TRBV4-3
CDR3aa: CASSQGGGYEQYF